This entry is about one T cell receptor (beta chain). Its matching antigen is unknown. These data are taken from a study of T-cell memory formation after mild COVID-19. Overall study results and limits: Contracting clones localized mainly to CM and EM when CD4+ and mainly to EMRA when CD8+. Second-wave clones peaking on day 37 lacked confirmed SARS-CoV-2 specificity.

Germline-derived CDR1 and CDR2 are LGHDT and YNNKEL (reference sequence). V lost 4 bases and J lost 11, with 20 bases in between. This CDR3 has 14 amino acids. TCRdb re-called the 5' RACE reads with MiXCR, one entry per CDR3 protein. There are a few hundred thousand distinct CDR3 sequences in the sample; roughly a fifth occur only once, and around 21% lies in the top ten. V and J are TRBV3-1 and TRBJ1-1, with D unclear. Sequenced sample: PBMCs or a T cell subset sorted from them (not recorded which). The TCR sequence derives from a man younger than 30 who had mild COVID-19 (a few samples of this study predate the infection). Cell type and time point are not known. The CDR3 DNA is TGTGCCAGCAGCCCCGGGTCTGACGGTAGAGCGGCTTTCTTT. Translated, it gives CASSPGSDGRAAFF.